The rows below give T cell receptor beta chains drawn from one sample of a study of response to subunit inactivated influenza vaccine. TCRdb called the RT-PCR reads again in MiXCR, with one record for every CDR3 protein. Here the sample spans 500,000 to 600,000 distinct CDR3 sequences, 15% to 20% being singletons. The sample consisted of CD4+ T cells sorted from PBMCs, taken about 23 months after vaccination. The source of these receptors is a man between 50 and 69 years old who received an inactivated influenza vaccine. CDR3s include the opening cysteine and the closing phenylalanine or tryptophan. The D gene is left open where the match is weak. Expanded clones get a size class; other rows say once, few or many, or leave the size out.

NA | NA | TRBJ1-6 | TRBV19 | TGTGCCAGTAGCCGGAATACGAATGGTTCACCCCTCCACTTT | CASSRNTNGSPLHF
TRBD1 | few | TRBJ2-7 | TRBV6-1 | TGTGCCAGCAGTGTAAACAGGGGCGAGCAGTACTTC | CASSVNRGEQYF
NA | NA | TRBJ1-1 | TRBV12-3/TRBV12-4 | TGTGCCAGCCTCCCCGTTCATAAAGGGCTGAACACTGAAGCTTTCTTT | CASLPVHKGLNTEAFF
NA | NA | TRBJ2-3 | TRBV20-1 | TGCAGTGCTCTGGGGGTTTCCCCAGATACGCAGTATTTT | CSALGVSPDTQYF
TRBD1 | NA | TRBJ2-2 | TRBV10-3 | TGTGCCATCAGTGCCGGGGGACAGGGGGCCGGGGAGCTGTTTTTT | CAISAGGQGAGELFF
NA | NA | TRBJ2-5 | TRBV6-5 | TGTGCCAGCAGTTACCAGGGGCCGGAGACCCAGTACTTC | CASSYQGPETQYF
NA | NA | TRBJ2-1 | TRBV6-5 | TGTGCCAGCAGTTACTTCCTAGGGGTTGAGCAGTTCTTC | CASSYFLGVEQFF
TRBD2 | few | TRBJ2-3 | TRBV3-1 | TGTGCCAGCAGACACACTAGCGGGAGCACAGATACGCAGTATTTT | CASRHTSGSTDTQYF
NA | NA | TRBJ1-5 | TRBV7-2 | TGTGCCAGCAGTCGCGGACGGAATCAGCCCCAGCATTTT | CASSRGRNQPQHF
NA | NA | TRBJ2-1 | TRBV7-2 | TGTGCCAGCAGCTTATTTCCGGGTAATGAGCAGTTCTTC | CASSLFPGNEQFF
NA | few | TRBJ2-1 | TRBV2 | TGTGCCAGCAGCCTTCCTGATCGGGACATCTGGGACTACAATGAGCAGTTCTTC | CASSLPDRDIWDYNEQFF